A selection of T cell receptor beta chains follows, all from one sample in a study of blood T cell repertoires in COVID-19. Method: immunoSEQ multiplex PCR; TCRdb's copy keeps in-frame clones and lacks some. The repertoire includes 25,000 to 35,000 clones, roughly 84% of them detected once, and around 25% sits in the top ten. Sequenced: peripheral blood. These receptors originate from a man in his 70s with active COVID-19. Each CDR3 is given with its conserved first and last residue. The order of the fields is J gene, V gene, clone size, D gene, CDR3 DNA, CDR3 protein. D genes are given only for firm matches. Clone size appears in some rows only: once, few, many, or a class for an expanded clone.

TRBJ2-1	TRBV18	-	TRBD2	TGTGCCAGCTCACCAGCCACTAGCGGGAGAACGGGTGAGCAGTTCTTC	CASSPATSGRTGEQFF
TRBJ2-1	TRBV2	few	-	TGTGCCAGCGGCGGAAATGAGCAGTTCTTC	CASGGNEQFF
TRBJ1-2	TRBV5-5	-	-	TGTGCCAGCAGCTTGTGGACACAAAACTATGGCTACACCTTC	CASSLWTQNYGYTF
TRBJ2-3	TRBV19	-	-	TGTGCCAGTAGTGAGACTCGAGATACGCAGTATTTT	CASSETRDTQYF
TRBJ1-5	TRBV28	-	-	TGTGCCAGCAGTTTGGCGATCAGCGGGCAGCCCCAGCATTTT	CASSLAISGQPQHF
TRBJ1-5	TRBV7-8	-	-	TGTGCCAGCAGCTTTTTCGGTCCTGGAACCGGAACGAGGGGCAATCAGCCCCAGCATTTT	CASSFFGPGTGTRGNQPQHF
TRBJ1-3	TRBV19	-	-	TGTGCCAGTAAAGATAGTCGGCAGGTGGATTCTGGAAACACCATATATTTT	CASKDSRQVDSGNTIYF
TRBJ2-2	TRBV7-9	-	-	TGTGCCAGCAGCTTAGGTCCTAGCGAGAACACCGGGGAGCTGTTTTTT	CASSLGPSENTGELFF
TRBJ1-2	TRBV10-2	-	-	TGCGCCAGCCGGGCGGGGATCTATGGCTACACCTTC	CASRAGIYGYTF
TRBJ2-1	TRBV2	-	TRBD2	TGTGCCAGCATGACTAGCGGGAGAAGGATACCTATTTATGAGCAGTTCTTC	CASMTSGRRIPIYEQFF
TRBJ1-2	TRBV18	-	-	TGTGCCAGCTCGAGGGAGACTAACTATGGCTACACCTTC	CASSRETNYGYTF
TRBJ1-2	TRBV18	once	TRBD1	TGTGCCAGCTCACAGGGGGCGCATGGCTACACCTTC	CASSQGAHGYTF
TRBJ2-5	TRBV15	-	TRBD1	TGTGCCACCAGCAGAGATCTGGCAGGGGGGACCCAGTACTTC	CATSRDLAGGTQYF
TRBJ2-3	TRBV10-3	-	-	TGTGCCATCAGTGATTCCACCCAGGGAACAGATACGCAGTATTTT	CAISDSTQGTDTQYF
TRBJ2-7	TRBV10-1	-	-	TGCGCCAGCAGTGAGTACCGAGGGAGCTCCTACGAGCAGTACTTC	CASSEYRGSSYEQYF
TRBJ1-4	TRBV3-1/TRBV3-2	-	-	TGTGCCAGCAGCCAAGCCGGGGAATATAATGAAAAACTGTTTTTT	CASSQAGEYNEKLFF
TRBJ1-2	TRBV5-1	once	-	TGCGCCAGCAGCTTACGGGGGGCTCACTATGGCTACACCTTC	CASSLRGAHYGYTF
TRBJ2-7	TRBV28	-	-	TGTGCCAGCCTGGGGCGAGACTCCTACGAGCAGTACTTC	CASLGRDSYEQYF
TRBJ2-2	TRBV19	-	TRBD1	TGTGCCAGTAGGAAGGGGACAGCGGACACCGGGGAGCTGTTTTTT	CASRKGTADTGELFF
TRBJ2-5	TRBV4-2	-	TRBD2	TGTGCCAGCAGCCAAGCCCTAGGCGGGGGGCAAGAGACCCAGTACTTC	CASSQALGGGQETQYF
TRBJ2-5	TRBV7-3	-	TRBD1	TGTGCCAGCAGCTTAACCCCAGGGGGCGAGACCCAGTACTTC	CASSLTPGGETQYF
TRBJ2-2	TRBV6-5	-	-	TGTGCCATCGGGTCCTCTACGAACACCGGGGAGCTGTTTTTT	CAIGSSTNTGELFF
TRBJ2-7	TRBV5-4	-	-	TGTGCCAGCAGCCTCCCGGGCGACGGGATATACGAGCAGTACTTC	CASSLPGDGIYEQYF
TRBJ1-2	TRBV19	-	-	TGTGCCAGTAATCCCAGGAGGGCCAACTATGGCTACACCTTC	CASNPRRANYGYTF
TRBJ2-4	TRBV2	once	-	TGTGCCAGCAAGGAGGGCGGGCACGAATGGGGCATTCAGTACTTC	CASKEGGHEWGIQYF
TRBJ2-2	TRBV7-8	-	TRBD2	TGTGCCAGCAGCTTCCCCCCCCTACTAGCGGGGCGGGTGGCCGGGGAGCTGTTTTTT	CASSFPPLLAGRVAGELFF
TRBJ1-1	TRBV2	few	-	TGTGCCAGCAGTGATCGGAACACTGAAGCTTTCTTT	CASSDRNTEAFF
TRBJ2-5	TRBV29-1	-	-	TGCAGCGTGGGGGCGGACCAAGAGACCCAGTACTTC	CSVGADQETQYF
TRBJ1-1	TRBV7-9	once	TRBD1	TGTGCCAGCAGGCAGCAGGGGGACACTGAAGCTTTCTTT	CASRQQGDTEAFF
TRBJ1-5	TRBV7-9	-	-	TGTGCCAGCAGCTTAGCAGGAGGGAGCAATCAGCCCCAGCATTTT	CASSLAGGSNQPQHF
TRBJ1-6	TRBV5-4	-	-	TGTGCCAGCAGCCCGCCGGGAGGTTCACCCCTCCACTTT	CASSPPGGSPLHF
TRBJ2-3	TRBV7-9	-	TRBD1	TGTGCCAGCAGCTTCGAGGGGGCGGTTACGCAGTATTTT	CASSFEGAVTQYF